This T cell receptor (beta chain) was identified in a study of naive and memory T cell subsets. Study findings and constraints: Especially in CD8 cells, naive repertoires contained a few larger clonotypes, possibly CD45RA-re-expressing memory cells. From naive to CM, EM and EMRA, diversity decreased and Gini increased. RNA-based TCR counts may shift with T cell activation and differentiation.

A few counts support this clonotype. No antigen is known for it. Looked up from germline, CDR1 is MNHEY and CDR2 is SMNVEV (reference sequence). The J segment lost 2 bases and the V segment lost 3 bases, leaving 4 bases of the junction unmatched. This CDR3 region has 15 residues. Cells stained for CD3, CD4, CD8, CD45RA, CD27 and viability were sorted into four CD45RA/CD27 subsets. Both TRBC1 and TRBC2 were covered by a beta constant-region primer of two equimolar oligonucleotides. The ligated cDNA underwent four PCR rounds using SP2 and nested alpha and beta constant-region primers. Ligation attached a single-stranded oligonucleotide with a 12-nucleotide UMI and the SP2 primer to the cDNA 3' end. TCRdb passed the UMI-ligation and nested PCR reads through MiXCR, listing each CDR3 protein once. The sample lists 95,000 to 110,000 distinct CDR3 sequences, approximately 14% seen once, with 2.5% to 3.5% in the top ten.

V is TRBV27 and J is TRBJ2-1, with 7 bases matching TRBD2. This TCR was sampled from a human donor in good health. The sample consisted of naive CD8+ T cells from blood. The CDR3 nucleotides read TGTGCCAGCAGTTTCAGCGGGGTGCCCTACAATGAGCAGTTCTTC. It translates to CASSFSGVPYNEQFF.